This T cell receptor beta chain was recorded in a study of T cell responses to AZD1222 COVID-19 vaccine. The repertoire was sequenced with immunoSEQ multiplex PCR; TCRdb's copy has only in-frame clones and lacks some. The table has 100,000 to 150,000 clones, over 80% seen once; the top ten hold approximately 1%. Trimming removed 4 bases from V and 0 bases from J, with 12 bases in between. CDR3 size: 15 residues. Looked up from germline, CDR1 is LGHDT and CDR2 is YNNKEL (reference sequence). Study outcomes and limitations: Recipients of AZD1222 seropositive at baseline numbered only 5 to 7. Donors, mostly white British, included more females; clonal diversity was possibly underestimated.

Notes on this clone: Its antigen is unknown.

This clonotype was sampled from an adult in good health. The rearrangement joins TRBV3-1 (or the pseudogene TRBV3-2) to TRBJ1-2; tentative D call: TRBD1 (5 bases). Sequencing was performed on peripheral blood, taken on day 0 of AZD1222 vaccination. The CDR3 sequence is CASSRVGGANYGYTF. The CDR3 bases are TGTGCCAGCAGCCGTGTAGGAGGGGCTAACTATGGCTACACCTTC.